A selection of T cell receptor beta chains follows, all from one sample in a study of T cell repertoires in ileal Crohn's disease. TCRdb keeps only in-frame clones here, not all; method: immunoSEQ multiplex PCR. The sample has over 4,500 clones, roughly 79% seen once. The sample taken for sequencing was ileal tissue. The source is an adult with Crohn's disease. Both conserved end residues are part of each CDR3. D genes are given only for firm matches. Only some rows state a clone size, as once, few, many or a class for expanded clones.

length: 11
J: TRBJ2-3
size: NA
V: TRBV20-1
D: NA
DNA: TGCAGTGCTAGAGAATCAGTCACGCAGTATTTT
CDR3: CSARESVTQYF

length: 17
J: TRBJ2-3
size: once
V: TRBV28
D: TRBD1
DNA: TGTGCCAGCAGTTTTGGGACAGGGGGCGCATTCACAGATACGCAGTATTTT
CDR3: CASSFGTGGAFTDTQYF

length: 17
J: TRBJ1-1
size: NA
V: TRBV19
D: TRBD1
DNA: TGTGCCAGTAGACCAGACAGGGGGCGCCTCCTGAACACTGAAGCTTTCTTT
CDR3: CASRPDRGRLLNTEAFF

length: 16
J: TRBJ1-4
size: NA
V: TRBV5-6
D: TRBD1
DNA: TGTGCCAGCAGCACCAGGACAGGGTCCCTTAATGAAAAACTGTTTTTT
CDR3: CASSTRTGSLNEKLFF

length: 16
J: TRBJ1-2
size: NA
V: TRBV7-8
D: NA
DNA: TGTGCCAGCAGCTTAAAAGTGGGCGGGGGCGCCTATGGCTACACCTTC
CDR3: CASSLKVGGGAYGYTF

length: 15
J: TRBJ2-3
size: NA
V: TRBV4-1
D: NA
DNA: TGCGCCAGCAGCACCCTGGGGGGGGCCACAGATACGCAGTATTTT
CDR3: CASSTLGGATDTQYF

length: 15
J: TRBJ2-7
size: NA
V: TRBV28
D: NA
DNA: TGTGCCAGCAGTGAGGAATGGGTGTCCGGGTACGAGCAGTACTTC
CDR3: CASSEEWVSGYEQYF

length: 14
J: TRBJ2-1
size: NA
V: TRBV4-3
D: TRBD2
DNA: TGCGCCAGCAGCCAAGCTGTCAACGGGGGGTTGCAGTTCTTC
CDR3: CASSQAVNGGLQFF

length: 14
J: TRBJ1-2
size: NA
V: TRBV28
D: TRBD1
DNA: TGTGCCAGCAGTTTCACAGGGGGCCGGTATGGCTACACCTTC
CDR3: CASSFTGGRYGYTF

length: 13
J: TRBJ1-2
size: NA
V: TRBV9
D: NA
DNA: TGTGCCAGCAGCGTAACAGGGAGCGGGAGCTACACCTTC
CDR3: CASSVTGSGSYTF

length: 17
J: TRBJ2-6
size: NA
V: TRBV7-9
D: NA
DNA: TGTGCCAGCAGCTTATATACAGGAGCCTCTGGGGCCAACGTCCTGACTTTC
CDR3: CASSLYTGASGANVLTF

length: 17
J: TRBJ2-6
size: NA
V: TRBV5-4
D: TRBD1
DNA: TGTGCCAGCAGCTTGGACAGGGGAAGCTCTGGGGCCAACGTCCTGACTTTC
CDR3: CASSLDRGSSGANVLTF

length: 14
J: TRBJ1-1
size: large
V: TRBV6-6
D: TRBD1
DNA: TGTGCCAGCACTTGGGGCAGGGGGGACACTGAAGCTTTCTTT
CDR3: CASTWGRGDTEAFF

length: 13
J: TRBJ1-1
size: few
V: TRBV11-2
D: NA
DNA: TGTGCCAGCAGCTCAGGGGTGGGGACTGAAGCTTTCTTT
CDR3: CASSSGVGTEAFF

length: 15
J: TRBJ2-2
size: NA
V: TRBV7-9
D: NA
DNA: TGTGCCAGCAGCTCTCCTAGCGTTGGGGCCGGGGAGCTGTTTTTT
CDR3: CASSSPSVGAGELFF

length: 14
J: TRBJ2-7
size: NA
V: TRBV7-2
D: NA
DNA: TGTGCCAGCAGCTTCGTAGGCGGGGTCGACGAGCAGTACTTC
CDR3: CASSFVGGVDEQYF

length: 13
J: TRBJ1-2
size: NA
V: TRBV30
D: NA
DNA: TGTGCCTGGAGTGTGGGGAGCGCGGGGGGCTACACCTTC
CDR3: CAWSVGSAGGYTF

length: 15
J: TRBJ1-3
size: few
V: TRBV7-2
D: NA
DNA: TGTGCCAGCAGCCCACCGCGGGGGCTGGGAAACACCATATATTTT
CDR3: CASSPPRGLGNTIYF

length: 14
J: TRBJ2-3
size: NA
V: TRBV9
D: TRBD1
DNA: TGTGCCAGCAGCGTGGGACAGGGCACAGATACGCAGTATTTT
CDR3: CASSVGQGTDTQYF

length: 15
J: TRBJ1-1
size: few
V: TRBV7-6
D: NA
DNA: TGTGCCAGCAGCTTCTTTTCAGGGCCGGAGCCTGAAGCTTTCTTT
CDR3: CASSFFSGPEPEAFF

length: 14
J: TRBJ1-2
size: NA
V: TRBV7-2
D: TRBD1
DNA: TGTGCCAGCAGCCGACGCACAGGGGATTCTGGCTACACCTTC
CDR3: CASSRRTGDSGYTF

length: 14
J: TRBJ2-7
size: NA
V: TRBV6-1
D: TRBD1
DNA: TGTGCCAGCAGTGAGGGACAGGGATTTGCCGAGCAGTACTTC
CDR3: CASSEGQGFAEQYF